These T cell receptor beta chains were read from a single sample in a study of PD-1 blockade in classical Hodgkin lymphoma. TCRdb's table, derived via immunoSEQ multiplex PCR, lists solely in-frame clones and lacks some. The table records roughly 97,000 clones, approximately 88% of them present only once. Sequences were derived from peripheral blood mononuclear cells (PBMCs), sampled at baseline. The receptors originated from a human donor with classical Hodgkin lymphoma. The CDR3 runs from the conserved cysteine through the conserved F or W. The order of the fields is CDR3 protein, J gene, CDR3 length, V gene.

cdr3_aa: CASSAGQGAGEQYF
j_call: TRBJ2-7
cdr3_length: 14
v_call: TRBV5-1

cdr3_aa: CALRAGATWGTEAFF
j_call: TRBJ1-1
cdr3_length: 15
v_call: TRBV30

cdr3_aa: CASAGDRGRPSGNTIYF
j_call: TRBJ1-3
cdr3_length: 17
v_call: TRBV25-1

cdr3_aa: CASSLWGLAPHGEQFF
j_call: TRBJ2-1
cdr3_length: 16
v_call: TRBV28

cdr3_aa: CASSSSGTGGSEAFF
j_call: TRBJ1-1
cdr3_length: 15
v_call: TRBV7-9

cdr3_aa: CASSLSVLGGRLDTQYF
j_call: TRBJ2-3
cdr3_length: 17
v_call: TRBV7-9

cdr3_aa: CASSLGAWGETQYF
j_call: TRBJ2-5
cdr3_length: 14
v_call: TRBV7-2

cdr3_aa: CASNRDSMNTEAFF
j_call: TRBJ1-1
cdr3_length: 14
v_call: TRBV5-1

cdr3_aa: CAAQQGGPSHGTEAFF
j_call: TRBJ1-1
cdr3_length: 16
v_call: TRBV19

cdr3_aa: CASDGGGLSSSETQYF
j_call: TRBJ2-5
cdr3_length: 16
v_call: TRBV28

cdr3_aa: CASGSTGLTGETQYF
j_call: TRBJ2-5
cdr3_length: 15
v_call: TRBV2

cdr3_aa: CASSPYTEAFF
j_call: TRBJ1-1
cdr3_length: 11
v_call: TRBV7-2

cdr3_aa: CASSVRQGGDQPQHF
j_call: TRBJ1-5
cdr3_length: 15
v_call: TRBV6-6

cdr3_aa: CASSSPANYGYTF
j_call: TRBJ1-2
cdr3_length: 13
v_call: TRBV7-9

cdr3_aa: CASRFPTRGTEKLFF
j_call: TRBJ1-4
cdr3_length: 15
v_call: TRBV12-2

cdr3_aa: CASSYTRLASYEQYF
j_call: -
cdr3_length: 15
v_call: TRBV6-5

cdr3_aa: CASSQPEVGDIASYEQYF
j_call: TRBJ2-7
cdr3_length: 18
v_call: TRBV23-1

cdr3_aa: CAISEIGGSGEQYF
j_call: TRBJ2-7
cdr3_length: 14
v_call: TRBV10-3

cdr3_aa: CASSPGTSGRTDTQYF
j_call: TRBJ2-3
cdr3_length: 16
v_call: TRBV4-2

cdr3_aa: CASSSQPRGTNEKLFF
j_call: TRBJ1-4
cdr3_length: 16
v_call: TRBV7-2

cdr3_aa: CASSLGSGRAQETQYF
j_call: TRBJ2-5
cdr3_length: 16
v_call: TRBV11-3

cdr3_aa: CASSEAGQGKLYGYTF
j_call: TRBJ1-2
cdr3_length: 16
v_call: TRBV25-1

cdr3_aa: CASSLGRTSGFTDTQYF
j_call: TRBJ2-3
cdr3_length: 17
v_call: TRBV5-6

cdr3_aa: CASSQDSGTSAQAGEQFF
j_call: TRBJ2-1
cdr3_length: 18
v_call: TRBV4-1

cdr3_aa: CASSPRLAGGGYEQYF
j_call: TRBJ2-7
cdr3_length: 16
v_call: TRBV27

cdr3_aa: CASRRTGQSYEQYF
j_call: TRBJ2-7
cdr3_length: 14
v_call: TRBV27

cdr3_aa: CASTAWGTVTYEQYF
j_call: TRBJ2-7
cdr3_length: 15
v_call: TRBV6-1

cdr3_aa: CATSRGPGTQHF
j_call: TRBJ1-5
cdr3_length: 12
v_call: TRBV15

cdr3_aa: CASSVGTSGAPYEQYF
j_call: TRBJ2-7
cdr3_length: 16
v_call: TRBV9